This TCR beta chain came from a study of T cell clusters in autoimmune cytopenias. On the study more broadly: Healthy control donors averaged about 52 years of age, with a median of nearly 60 years.

TRB was amplified by touch-down multiplex PCR, primer pools A and B combined. TCRdb reprocessed the multiplex PCR reads and keeps a single row for each CDR3 protein, giving no DNA. Its table records approximately 11,000 distinct CDR3 sequences. Tens of thousands of genome equivalents of blood DNA were amplified for TRB. The germline V gene has CDR1 DFQATT and CDR2 SNEGSKA (reference sequence). CDR3 length: 13 amino acids. These same records also appear under a second study, on T cell repertoires in aging, cancer and after chemotherapy. From that paper: Compared with age-matched healthy donors, untreated hematological or solid cancer patients showed higher blood TCR clonality. Healthy donors lost TCR diversity with age mainly through richness, cancer patients through richness and evenness.

The chain uses TRBV20-1 and TRBJ1-2; there is no DNA to check the TCRdb D call of TRBD1. The TCR sequence derives from a human donor in good health. The sample was peripheral blood. The CDR3: CSADQGAPDGYTF.